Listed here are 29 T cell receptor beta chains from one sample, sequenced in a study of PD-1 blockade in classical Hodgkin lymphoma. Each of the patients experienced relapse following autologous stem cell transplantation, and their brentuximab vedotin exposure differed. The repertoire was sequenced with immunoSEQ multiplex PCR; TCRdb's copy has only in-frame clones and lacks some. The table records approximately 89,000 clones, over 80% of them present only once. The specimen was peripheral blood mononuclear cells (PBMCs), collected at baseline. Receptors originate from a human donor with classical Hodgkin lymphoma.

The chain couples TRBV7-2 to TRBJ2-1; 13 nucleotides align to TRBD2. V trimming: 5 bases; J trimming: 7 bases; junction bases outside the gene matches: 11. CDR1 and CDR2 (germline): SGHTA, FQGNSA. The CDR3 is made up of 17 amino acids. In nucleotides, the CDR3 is TGTGCCAGCAGCAGGACTAGCGGGAGCACTGGAGGTAATGAGCAGTTCTTC. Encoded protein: CASSRTSGSTGGNEQFF.

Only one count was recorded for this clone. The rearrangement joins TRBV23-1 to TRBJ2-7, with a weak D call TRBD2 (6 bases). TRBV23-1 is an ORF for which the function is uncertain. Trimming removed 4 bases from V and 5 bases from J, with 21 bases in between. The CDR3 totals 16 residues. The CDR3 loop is CASSLLQEGRKHEQYF. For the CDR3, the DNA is TGCGCCAGCAGTCTCCTCCAGGAGGGCCGAAAACACGAGCAGTACTTC.

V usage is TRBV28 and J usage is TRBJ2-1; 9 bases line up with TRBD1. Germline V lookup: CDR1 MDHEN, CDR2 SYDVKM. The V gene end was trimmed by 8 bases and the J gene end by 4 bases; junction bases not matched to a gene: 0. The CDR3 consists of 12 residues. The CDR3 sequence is CASGQGYNEQFF. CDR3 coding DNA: TGTGCCAGCGGACAGGGGTACAATGAGCAGTTCTTC.

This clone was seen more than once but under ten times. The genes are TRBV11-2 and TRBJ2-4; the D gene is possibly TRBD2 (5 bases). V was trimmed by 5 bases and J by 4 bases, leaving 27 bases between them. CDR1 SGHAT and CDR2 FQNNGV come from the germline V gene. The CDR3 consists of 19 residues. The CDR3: CASSPRRRGPTLGKNIQYF. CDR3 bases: TGTGCCAGCAGCCCAAGAAGGAGAGGGCCGACTCTTGGGAAAAACATTCAGTACTTC.

As DNA, the CDR3 is TGTGCCAGCAGTCATCGGGAGTCACGGGACGAGCAGTACTTC. Translation gives CASSHRESRDEQYF. The genes are TRBV6-6 and TRBJ2-7; D is possibly TRBD2 (6 bases). Germline V lookup: CDR1 MNHNY, CDR2 SVGAGI (reference sequence). This CDR3 contains 14 residues. The V and J ends lost 5 bases and 5 bases respectively, with 16 bases between them.

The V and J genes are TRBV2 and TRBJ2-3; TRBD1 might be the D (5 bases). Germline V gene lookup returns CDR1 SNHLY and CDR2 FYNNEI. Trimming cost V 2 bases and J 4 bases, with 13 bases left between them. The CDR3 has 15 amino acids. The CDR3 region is CASSESPRQSDTQYF. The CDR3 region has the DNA TGTGCCAGCAGTGAAAGCCCCCGACAGTCAGATACGCAGTATTTT.

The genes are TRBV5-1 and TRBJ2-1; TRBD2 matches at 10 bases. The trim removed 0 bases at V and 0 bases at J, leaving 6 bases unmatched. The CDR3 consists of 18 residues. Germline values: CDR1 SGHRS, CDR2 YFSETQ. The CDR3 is CASSLETLAGASYNEQFF. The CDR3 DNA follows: TGCGCCAGCAGCTTGGAGACTCTAGCGGGAGCCTCCTACAATGAGCAGTTCTTC.

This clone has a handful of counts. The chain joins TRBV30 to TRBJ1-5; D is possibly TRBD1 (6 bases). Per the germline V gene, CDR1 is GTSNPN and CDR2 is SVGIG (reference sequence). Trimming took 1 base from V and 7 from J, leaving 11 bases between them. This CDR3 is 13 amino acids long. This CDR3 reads CAWSDGGPQPQHF. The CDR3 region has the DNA TGTGCCTGGAGTGACGGGGGGCCGCAGCCCCAGCATTTT.

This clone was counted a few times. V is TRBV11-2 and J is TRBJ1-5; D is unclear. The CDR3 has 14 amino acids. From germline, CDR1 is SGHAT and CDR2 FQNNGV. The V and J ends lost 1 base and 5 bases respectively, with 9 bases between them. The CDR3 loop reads CASSLGRGDQPQHF. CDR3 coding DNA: TGTGCCAGCAGCTTAGGTCGCGGGGATCAGCCCCAGCATTTT. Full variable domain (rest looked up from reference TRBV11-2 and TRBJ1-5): EAGVAQSPRYKIIEKRQSVAFWCNPISGHATLYWYQQILGQGPKLLIQFQNNGVVDDSQLPKDRFSAERLKGVDSTLKIQPAKLEDSAVYLCASSLGRGDQPQHFGDGTRLSIL.

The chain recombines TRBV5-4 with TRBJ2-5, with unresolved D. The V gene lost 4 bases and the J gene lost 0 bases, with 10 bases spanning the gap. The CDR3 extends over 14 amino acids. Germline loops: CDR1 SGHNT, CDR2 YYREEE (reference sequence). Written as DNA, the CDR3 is TGTGCCAGCAGCGGATCCCGGTACCAAGAGACCCAGTACTTC. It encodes CASSGSRYQETQYF.

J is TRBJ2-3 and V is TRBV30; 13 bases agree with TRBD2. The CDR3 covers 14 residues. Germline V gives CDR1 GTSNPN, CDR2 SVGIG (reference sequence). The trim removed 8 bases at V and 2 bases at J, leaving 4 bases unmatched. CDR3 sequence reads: CARGLAGNTDTQYF. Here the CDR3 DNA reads TGTGCCCGGGGACTAGCGGGGAACACAGATACGCAGTATTTT.

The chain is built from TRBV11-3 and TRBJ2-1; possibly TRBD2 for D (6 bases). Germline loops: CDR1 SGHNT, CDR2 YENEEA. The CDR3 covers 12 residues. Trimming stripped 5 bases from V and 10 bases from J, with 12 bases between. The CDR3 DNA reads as TGTGCCAGCAGCGATCCGGGACTGGAGCAGTTCTTC. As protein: CASSDPGLEQFF.

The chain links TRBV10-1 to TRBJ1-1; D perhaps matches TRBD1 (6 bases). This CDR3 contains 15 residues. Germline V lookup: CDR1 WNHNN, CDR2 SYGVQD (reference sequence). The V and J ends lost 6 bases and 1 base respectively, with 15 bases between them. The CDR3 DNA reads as TGCGCCAGCAGAACCCAGGGGAGGGGGAACACTGAAGCTTTCTTT. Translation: CASRTQGRGNTEAFF.

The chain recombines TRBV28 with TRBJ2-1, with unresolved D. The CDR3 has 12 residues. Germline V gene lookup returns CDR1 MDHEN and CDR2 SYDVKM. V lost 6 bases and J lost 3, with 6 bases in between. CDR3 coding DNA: TGTGCCAGCAGGACGTACTACAATGAGCAGTTCTTC. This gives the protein CASRTYYNEQFF.

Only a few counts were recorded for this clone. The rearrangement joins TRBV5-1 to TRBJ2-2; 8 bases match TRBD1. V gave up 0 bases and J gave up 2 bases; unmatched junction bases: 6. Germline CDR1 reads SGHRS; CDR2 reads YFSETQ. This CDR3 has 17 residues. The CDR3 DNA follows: TGCGCCAGCAGCTTGGGACCCGGGACAGGAAACACCGGGGAGCTGTTTTTT. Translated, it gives CASSLGPGTGNTGELFF.

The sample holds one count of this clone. The CDR3 reads CASSLGTETEAFF. CDR3 nucleotide sequence: TGTGCCAGCAGCTTAGGGACAGAAACTGAAGCTTTCTTT. The chain has TRBV7-9 and TRBJ1-1; a possible D gene is TRBD1 (6 bases). Germline-derived CDR1 and CDR2 are SEHNR and FQNEAQ (reference sequence). Trimming pared 1 base from V and 5 bases from J, leaving 8 bases between. This CDR3 has 13 residues.

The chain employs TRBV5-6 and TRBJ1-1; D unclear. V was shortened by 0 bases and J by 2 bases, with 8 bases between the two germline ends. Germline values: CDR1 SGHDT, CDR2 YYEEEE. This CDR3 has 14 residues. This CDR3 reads CASSLVGTNTEAFF. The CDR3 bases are TGTGCCAGCAGCTTGGTGGGCACCAACACTGAAGCTTTCTTT.

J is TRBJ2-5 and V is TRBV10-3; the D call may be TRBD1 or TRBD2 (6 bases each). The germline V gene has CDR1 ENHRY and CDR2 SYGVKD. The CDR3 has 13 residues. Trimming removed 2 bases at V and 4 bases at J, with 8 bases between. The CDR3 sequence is CAISETGAETQYF. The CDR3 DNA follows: TGTGCCATCAGTGAGACGGGGGCAGAGACCCAGTACTTC.

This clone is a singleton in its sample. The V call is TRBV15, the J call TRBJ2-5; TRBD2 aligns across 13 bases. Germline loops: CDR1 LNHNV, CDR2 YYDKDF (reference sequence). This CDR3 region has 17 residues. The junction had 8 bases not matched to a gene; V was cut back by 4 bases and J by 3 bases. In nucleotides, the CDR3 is TGTGCCACCAGCAACCCCGGACTAGCGGGAGTCGAAGAGACCCAGTACTTC. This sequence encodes CATSNPGLAGVEETQYF. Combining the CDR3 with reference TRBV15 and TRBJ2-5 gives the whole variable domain DAMVIQNPRYQVTQFGKPVTLSCSQTLNHNVMYWYQQKSSQAPKLLFHYYDKDFNNEADTPDNFQSRRPNTSFCFLDIRSPGLGDTAMYLCATSNPGLAGVEETQYFGPGTRLLVL.

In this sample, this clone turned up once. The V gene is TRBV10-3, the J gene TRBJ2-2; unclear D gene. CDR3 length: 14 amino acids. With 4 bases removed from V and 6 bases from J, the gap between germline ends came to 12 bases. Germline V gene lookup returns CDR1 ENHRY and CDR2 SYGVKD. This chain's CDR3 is CAISVNPSPGELFF. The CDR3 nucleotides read TGTGCCATCAGTGTCAACCCAAGCCCCGGGGAGCTGTTTTTT.

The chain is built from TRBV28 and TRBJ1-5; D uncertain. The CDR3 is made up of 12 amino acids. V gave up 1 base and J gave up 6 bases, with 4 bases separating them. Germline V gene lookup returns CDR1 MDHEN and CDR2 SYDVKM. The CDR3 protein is CASSLFIQPQHF. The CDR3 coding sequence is TGTGCCAGCAGTTTATTTATTCAGCCCCAGCATTTT. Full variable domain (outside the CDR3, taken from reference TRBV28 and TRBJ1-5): DVKVTQSSRYLVKRTGEKVFLECVQDMDHENMFWYRQDPGLGLRLIYFSYDVKMKEKGDIPEGYSVSREKKERFSLILESASTNQTSMYLCASSLFIQPQHFGDGTRLSIL.

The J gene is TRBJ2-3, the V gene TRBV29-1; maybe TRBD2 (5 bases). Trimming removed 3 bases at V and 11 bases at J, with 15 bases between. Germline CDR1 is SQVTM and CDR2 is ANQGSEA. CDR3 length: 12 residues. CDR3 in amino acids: CSVDFLARRQYF. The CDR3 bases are TGCAGCGTTGATTTCCTAGCAAGGAGGCAGTATTTT.

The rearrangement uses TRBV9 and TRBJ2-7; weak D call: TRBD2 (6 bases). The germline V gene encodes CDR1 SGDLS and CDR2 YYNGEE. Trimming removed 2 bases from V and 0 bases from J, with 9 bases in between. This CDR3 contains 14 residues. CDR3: CASSVGTASYEQYF. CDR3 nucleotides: TGTGCCAGCAGCGTTGGGACTGCCTCCTACGAGCAGTACTTC.

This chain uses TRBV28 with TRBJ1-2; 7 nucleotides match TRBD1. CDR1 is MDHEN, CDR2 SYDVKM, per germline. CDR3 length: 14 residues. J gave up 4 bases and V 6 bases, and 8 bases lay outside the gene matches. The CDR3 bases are TGTGCCAGCAGCTTCACAGGGGTGAGCTATGGCTACACCTTC. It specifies CASSFTGVSYGYTF.

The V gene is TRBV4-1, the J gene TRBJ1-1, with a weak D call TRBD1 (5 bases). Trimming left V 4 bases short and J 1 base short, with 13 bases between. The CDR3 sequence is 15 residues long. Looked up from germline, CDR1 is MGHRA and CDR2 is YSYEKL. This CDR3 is CASSRFGTANTEAFF. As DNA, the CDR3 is TGCGCCAGCAGCCGATTCGGGACGGCGAACACTGAAGCTTTCTTT.

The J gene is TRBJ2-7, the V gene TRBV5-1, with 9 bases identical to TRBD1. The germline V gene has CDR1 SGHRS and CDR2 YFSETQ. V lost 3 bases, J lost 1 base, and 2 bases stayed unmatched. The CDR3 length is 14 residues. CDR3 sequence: CASSSGQGSYEQYF. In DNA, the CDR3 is TGCGCCAGCAGCTCGGGACAGGGTTCCTACGAGCAGTACTTC. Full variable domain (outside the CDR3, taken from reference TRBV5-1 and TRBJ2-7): KAGVTQTPRYLIKTRGQQVTLSCSPISGHRSVSWYQQTPGQGLQFLFEYFSETQRNKGNFPGRFSGRQFSNSRSEMNVSTLELGDSALYLCASSSGQGSYEQYFGPGTRLTVT.

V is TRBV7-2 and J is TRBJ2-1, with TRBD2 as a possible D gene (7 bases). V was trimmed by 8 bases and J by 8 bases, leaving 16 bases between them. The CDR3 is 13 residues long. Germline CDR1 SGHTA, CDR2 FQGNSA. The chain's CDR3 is CASGKGEGHEQFF. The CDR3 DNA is TGTGCCAGCGGGAAGGGGGAGGGCCATGAGCAGTTCTTC.

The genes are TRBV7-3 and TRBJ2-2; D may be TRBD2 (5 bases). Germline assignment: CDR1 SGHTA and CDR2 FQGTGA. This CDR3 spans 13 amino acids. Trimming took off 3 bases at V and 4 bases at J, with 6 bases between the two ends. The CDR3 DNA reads TGTGCCAGCAGCTTCGGAGGCACCGGGGAGCTGTTTTTT. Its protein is CASSFGGTGELFF.

CDR3 sequence (DNA): TGTGCCAGCAGGAAGCACGGCTCCTACAATGAGCAGTTCTTC. Its translation is CASRKHGSYNEQFF. The chain has TRBV25-1 and TRBJ2-1, with no clear D. The germline V and J ends were trimmed by 6 bases and 0 bases, with 9 bases remaining between them. Germline V gene data show CDR1 as MGHDK and CDR2 as SYGVNS. CDR3 length equals 14 residues.